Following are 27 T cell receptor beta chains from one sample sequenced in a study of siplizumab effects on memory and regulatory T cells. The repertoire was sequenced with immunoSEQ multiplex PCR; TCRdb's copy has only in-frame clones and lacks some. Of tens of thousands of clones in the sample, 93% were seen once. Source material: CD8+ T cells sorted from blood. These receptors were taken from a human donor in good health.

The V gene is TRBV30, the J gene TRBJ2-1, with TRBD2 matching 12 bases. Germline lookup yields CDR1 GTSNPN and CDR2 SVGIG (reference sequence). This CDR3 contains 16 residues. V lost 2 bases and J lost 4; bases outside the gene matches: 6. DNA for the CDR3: TGTGCCTGGAGTCCGGGGACTAGCGGGCTATACAATGAGCAGTTCTTC. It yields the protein CAWSPGTSGLYNEQFF.

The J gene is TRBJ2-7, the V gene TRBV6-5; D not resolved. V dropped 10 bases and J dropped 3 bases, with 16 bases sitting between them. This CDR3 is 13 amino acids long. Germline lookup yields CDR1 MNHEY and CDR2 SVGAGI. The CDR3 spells CATSGLGFYEQYF. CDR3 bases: TGTGCCACCTCCGGGTTGGGCTTCTACGAGCAGTACTTC.

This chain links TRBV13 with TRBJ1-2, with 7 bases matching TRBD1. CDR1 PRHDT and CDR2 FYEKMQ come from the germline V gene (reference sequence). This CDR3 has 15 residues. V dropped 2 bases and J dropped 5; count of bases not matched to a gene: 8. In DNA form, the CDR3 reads TGTGCCAGCAGCTTACGCGTCAGGGGGGTATATGGCTACACCTTC. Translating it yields CASSLRVRGVYGYTF.

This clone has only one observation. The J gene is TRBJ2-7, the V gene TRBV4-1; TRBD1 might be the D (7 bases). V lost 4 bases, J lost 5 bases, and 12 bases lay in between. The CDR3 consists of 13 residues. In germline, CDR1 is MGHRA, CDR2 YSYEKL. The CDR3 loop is CASSPVRGDEQYF. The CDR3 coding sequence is TGCGCCAGCAGCCCGGTCAGGGGGGACGAGCAGTACTTC.

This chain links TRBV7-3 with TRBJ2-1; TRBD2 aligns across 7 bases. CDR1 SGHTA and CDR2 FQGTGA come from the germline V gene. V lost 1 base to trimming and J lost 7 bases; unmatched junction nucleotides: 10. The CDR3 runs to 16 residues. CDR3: CASSLIPAGEWNEQFF. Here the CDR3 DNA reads TGTGCCAGCAGCTTAATTCCGGCGGGAGAGTGGAATGAGCAGTTCTTC.

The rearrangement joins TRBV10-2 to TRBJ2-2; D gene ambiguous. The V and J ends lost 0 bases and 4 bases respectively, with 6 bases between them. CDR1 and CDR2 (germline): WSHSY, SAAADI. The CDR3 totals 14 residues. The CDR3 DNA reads TGCGCCAGCAGTGAGTCGAAGGCCACCGGGGAGCTGTTTTTT. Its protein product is CASSESKATGELFF.

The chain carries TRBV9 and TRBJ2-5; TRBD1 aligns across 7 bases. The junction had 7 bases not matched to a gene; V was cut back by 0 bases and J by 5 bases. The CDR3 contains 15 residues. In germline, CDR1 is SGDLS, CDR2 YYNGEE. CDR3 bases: TGTGCCAGCAGCGTAGGTGACAGGGCCGAGGAGACCCAGTACTTC. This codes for CASSVGDRAEETQYF.

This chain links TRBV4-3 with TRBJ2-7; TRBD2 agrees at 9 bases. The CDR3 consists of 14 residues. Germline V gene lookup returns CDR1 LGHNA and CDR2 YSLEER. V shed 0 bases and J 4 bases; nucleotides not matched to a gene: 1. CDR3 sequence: CASSQETSGYEQYF. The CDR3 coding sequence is TGCGCCAGCAGCCAAGAGACTAGCGGTTACGAGCAGTACTTC.

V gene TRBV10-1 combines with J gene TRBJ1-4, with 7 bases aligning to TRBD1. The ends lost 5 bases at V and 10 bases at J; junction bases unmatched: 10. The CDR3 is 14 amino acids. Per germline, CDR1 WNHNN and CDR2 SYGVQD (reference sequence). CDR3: CASSTGTEVGKLFF. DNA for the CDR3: TGCGCCAGCAGTACCGGGACAGAAGTGGGAAAACTGTTTTTT.

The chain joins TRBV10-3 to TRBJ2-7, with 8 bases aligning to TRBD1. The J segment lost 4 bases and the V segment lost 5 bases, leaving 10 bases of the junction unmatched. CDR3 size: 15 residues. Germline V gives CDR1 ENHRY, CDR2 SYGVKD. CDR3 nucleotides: TGTGCCATCAGTCCGGGACAGGAGAAATTTTACGAGCAGTACTTC. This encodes CAISPGQEKFYEQYF.

CDR3: CASSVAEREAEQYF. CDR3 coding DNA: TGTGCCAGCAGCGTAGCGGAGAGGGAGGCCGAGCAGTACTTC. The chain links TRBV9 to TRBJ2-7; D perhaps matches TRBD2 (6 bases). This CDR3 is 14 amino acids long. Germline V gene data show CDR1 as SGDLS and CDR2 as YYNGEE. With 0 bases removed from V and 6 bases from J, the gap between germline ends came to 13 bases.

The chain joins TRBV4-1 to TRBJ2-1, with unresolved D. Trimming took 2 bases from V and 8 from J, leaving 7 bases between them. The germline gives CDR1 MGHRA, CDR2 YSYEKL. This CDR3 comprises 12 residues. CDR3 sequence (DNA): TGCGCCAGCAGCCAAATTTCGTATGAGCAGTTCTTC. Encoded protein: CASSQISYEQFF.

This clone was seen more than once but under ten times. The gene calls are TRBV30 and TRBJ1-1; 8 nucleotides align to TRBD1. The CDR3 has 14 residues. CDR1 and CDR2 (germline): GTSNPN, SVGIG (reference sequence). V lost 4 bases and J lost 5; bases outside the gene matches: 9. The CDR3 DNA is TGTGCCTGGACTCGCGGACAGGGCTTGACTGAAGCTTTCTTT. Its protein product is CAWTRGQGLTEAFF.

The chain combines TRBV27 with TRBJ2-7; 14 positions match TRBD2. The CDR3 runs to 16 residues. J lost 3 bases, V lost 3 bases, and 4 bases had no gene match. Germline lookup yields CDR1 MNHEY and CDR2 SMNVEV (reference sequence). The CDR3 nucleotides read TGTGCCAGCAGTTTGACGGGACTAGCGGGGGTCTACGAGCAGTACTTC. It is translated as CASSLTGLAGVYEQYF.

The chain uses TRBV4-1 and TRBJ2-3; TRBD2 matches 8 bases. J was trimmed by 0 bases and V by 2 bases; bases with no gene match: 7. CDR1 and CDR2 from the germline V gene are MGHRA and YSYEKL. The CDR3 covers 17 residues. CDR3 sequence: CASSQPNSGASTDTQYF. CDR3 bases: TGCGCCAGCAGCCAACCGAATAGCGGGGCTAGCACAGATACGCAGTATTTT.

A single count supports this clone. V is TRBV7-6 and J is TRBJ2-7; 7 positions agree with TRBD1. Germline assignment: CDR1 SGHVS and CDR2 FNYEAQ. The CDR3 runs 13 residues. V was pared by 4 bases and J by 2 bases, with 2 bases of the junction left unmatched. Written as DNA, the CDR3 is TGTGCCAGCAGCTCGGGACAGACCTACGAGCAGTACTTC. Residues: CASSSGQTYEQYF.

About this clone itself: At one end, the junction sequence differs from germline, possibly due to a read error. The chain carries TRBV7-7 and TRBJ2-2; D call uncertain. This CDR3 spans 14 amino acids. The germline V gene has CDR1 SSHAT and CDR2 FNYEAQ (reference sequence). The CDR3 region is CASSLLSDTGELFF. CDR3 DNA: TGTGCTAGCAGCTTATTGTCTGACACCGGGGAGCTGTTTTTT.

CDR3 residues: CASSLTSGGAGEQFF. CDR3 DNA sequence: TGTGCCAGCAGTTTAACTAGCGGGGGGGCGGGGGAGCAGTTCTTC. The J gene is TRBJ2-1, the V gene TRBV27, with 13 bases lining up with TRBD2. Per germline, CDR1 MNHEY and CDR2 SMNVEV (reference sequence). CDR3 length: 15 amino acids. The J segment lost 10 bases and the V segment lost 2 bases, leaving 5 bases of the junction unmatched.

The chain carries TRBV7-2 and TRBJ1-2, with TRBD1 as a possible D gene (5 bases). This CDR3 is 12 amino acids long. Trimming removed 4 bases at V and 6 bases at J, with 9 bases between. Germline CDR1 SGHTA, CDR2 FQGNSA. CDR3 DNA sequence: TGTGCCAGCAGCTCCAGGGACCATGGCTACACCTTC. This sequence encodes CASSSRDHGYTF.

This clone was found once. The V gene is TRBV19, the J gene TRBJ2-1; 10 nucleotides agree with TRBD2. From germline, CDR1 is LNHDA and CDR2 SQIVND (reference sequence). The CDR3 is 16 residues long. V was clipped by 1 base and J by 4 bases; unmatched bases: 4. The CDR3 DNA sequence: TGTGCCAGTAGTATAGGAGCGGGGGGGCATTACAATGAGCAGTTCTTC. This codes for CASSIGAGGHYNEQFF. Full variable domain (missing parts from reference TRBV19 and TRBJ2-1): DGGITQSPKYLFRKEGQNVTLSCEQNLNHDAMYWYRQDPGQGLRLIYYSQIVNDFQKGDIAEGYSVSREKKESFPLTVTSAQKNPTAFYLCASSIGAGGHYNEQFFGPGTRLTVL.

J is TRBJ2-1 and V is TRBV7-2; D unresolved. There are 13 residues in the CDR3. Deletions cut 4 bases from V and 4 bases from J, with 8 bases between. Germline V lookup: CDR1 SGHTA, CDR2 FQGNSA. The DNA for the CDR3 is TGTGCCAGCAGCTCAGACTGGTACAATGAGCAGTTCTTC. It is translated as CASSSDWYNEQFF.

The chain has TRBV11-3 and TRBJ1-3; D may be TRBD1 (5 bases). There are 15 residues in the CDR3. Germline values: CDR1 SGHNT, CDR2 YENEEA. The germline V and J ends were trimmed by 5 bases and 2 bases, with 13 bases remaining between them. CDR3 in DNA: TGTGCCAGCAGCATATCCGGGACGACTGGAAACACCATATATTTT. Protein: CASSISGTTGNTIYF.

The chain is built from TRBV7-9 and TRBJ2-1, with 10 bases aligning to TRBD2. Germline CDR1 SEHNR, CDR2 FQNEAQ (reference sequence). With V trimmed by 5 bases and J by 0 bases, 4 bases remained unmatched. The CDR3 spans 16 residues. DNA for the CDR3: TGTGCCAGCAGCCCCCCTAGCGGGAGCTCCTACAATGAGCAGTTCTTC. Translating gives CASSPPSGSSYNEQFF. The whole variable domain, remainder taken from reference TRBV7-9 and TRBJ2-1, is DTGVSQNPRHKITKRGQNVTFRCDPISEHNRLYWYRQTLGQGPEFLTYFQNEAQLEKSRLLSDRFSAERPKGSFSTLEIQRTEQGDSAMYLCASSPPSGSSYNEQFFGPGTRLTVL.

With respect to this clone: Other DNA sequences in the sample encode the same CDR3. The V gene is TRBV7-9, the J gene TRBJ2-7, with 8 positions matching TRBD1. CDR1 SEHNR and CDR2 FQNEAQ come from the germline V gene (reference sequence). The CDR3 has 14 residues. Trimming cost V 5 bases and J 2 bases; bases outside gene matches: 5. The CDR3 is CASSPGQGPYEQYF. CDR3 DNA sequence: TGTGCCAGCAGCCCTGGACAGGGACCCTACGAGCAGTACTTC.

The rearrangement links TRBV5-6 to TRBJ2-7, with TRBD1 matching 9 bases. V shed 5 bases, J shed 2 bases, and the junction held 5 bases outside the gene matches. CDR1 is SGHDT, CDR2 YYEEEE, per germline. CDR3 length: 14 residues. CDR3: CASSQGTGPYEQYF. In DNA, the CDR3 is TGTGCCAGCAGTCAAGGGACAGGGCCCTACGAGCAGTACTTC.

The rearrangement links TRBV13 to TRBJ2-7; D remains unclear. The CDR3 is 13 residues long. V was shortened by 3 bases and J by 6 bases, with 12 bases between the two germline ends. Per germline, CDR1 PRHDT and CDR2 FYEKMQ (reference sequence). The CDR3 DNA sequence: TGTGCCAGCAGCTTGGAGAACGGTCTCGAGCAGTACTTC. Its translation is CASSLENGLEQYF.

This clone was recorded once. The CDR3 nucleotides are TGTGCCAGCAGCTTAGGGGGGAACACCGGGGAGCTGTTTTTT. Protein: CASSLGGNTGELFF. The chain has TRBV7-6 and TRBJ2-2; D ambiguous. CDR1 SGHVS and CDR2 FNYEAQ come from the germline V gene. The V gene lost 1 base and the J gene lost 1 base, with 4 bases spanning the gap. This CDR3 is built from 14 residues.